This entry lists 30 T cell receptor beta chains sequenced from one sample in a study of T cells in Graves' hyperthyroidism and ophthalmopathy. Using RNA transcripts as the source, TCR beta CDR3 regions were amplified. The primer set for the first-round RT-PCR of the TCR CDR3 was HTBI. TCRdb reprocessed the multiplex PCR reads with MiXCR, giving one entry per CDR3 protein. This sample carries hundreds of thousands of distinct CDR3 sequences, under 30% of them seen once, and the ten largest clones take approximately 30%. Material for sequencing was blood. These receptors all come from a middle-aged man with Graves' hyperthyroidism that later progressed to Graves' ophthalmopathy.

The V call is TRBV24-1, the J call TRBJ2-7, with D unclear. V lost 4 bases to trimming and J lost 4 bases, with 10 bases between them. This CDR3 comprises 13 residues. Germline loops: CDR1 KGHDR, CDR2 SFDVKD. CDR3 DNA sequence: TGTGCCACCAGTGAGGCAGCTTCGTACGAGCAGTACTTC. This sequence encodes CATSEAASYEQYF.

The chain recombines TRBV27 with TRBJ2-3, with 10 bases lining up with TRBD2. Germline V gene sequence: CDR1 MNHEY, CDR2 SMNVEV (reference sequence). V lost 3 bases, J lost 6 bases, and 9 bases stayed unmatched. This CDR3 has 16 amino acids. The CDR3 bases are TGTGCCAGCAGTTTTATTCTAGCGGGGGAGGGTGATACGCAGTATTTT. Protein product: CASSFILAGEGDTQYF.

This clonotype was seen ten or more times. This chain uses TRBV29-1 with TRBJ2-2, with D possibly being TRBD1 (5 bases). The CDR3 is made up of 13 amino acids. V was shortened by 7 bases and J by 6 bases, with 15 bases between the two germline ends. CDR1 and CDR2 (germline): SQVTM, ANQGSEA. The CDR3 region has the DNA TGCAGCGGGGAAGACAGCGCCTCCGGGGAGCTGTTTTTT. Translated: CSGEDSASGELFF.

The chain recombines TRBV2 with TRBJ2-7, with TRBD2 matching over 11 bases. CDR1 is SNHLY, CDR2 FYNNEI, per germline. The CDR3 spans 15 residues. V lost 5 bases, J lost 2 bases, and 5 bases stayed unmatched. CDR3 amino acids: CASSKTSGATYEQYF. CDR3 sequence (DNA): TGTGCCAGCAGTAAGACTAGCGGGGCAACCTACGAGCAGTACTTC.

Many counts were recorded for this clonotype. V is TRBV25-1 and J is TRBJ1-1; TRBD1 matches at 7 bases. CDR3 length: 13 amino acids. CDR1 is MGHDK, CDR2 SYGVNS, per germline. Trimming removed 6 bases from V and 6 bases from J; junction bases left unmatched: 7. The CDR3 DNA follows: TGTGCCAGCAGGGGGACAGCCATTTCTGAAGCTTTCTTT. This gives the protein CASRGTAISEAFF. The whole variable domain, filled in from reference TRBV25-1 and TRBJ1-1, reads EADIYQTPRYLVIGTGKKITLECSQTMGHDKMYWYQQDPGMELHLIHYSYGVNSTEKGDLSSESTVSRIRTEHFPLTLESARPSHTSQYLCASRGTAISEAFFGQGTRLTVV.

This clonotype was observed many times. This chain connects TRBV7-9 to TRBJ1-1; no clear D. There are 14 residues in the CDR3. The V gene lost 2 bases and the J gene lost 1 base, with 8 bases spanning the gap. In germline, CDR1 is SEHNR, CDR2 FQNEAQ (reference sequence). CDR3 amino acids: CASSLYGPNTEAFF. The DNA for the CDR3 is TGTGCCAGCAGCTTATATGGACCGAACACTGAAGCTTTCTTT. Complete variable domain (other parts from reference TRBV7-9 and TRBJ1-1): DTGVSQNPRHKITKRGQNVTFRCDPISEHNRLYWYRQTLGQGPEFLTYFQNEAQLEKSRLLSDRFSAERPKGSFSTLEIQRTEQGDSAMYLCASSLYGPNTEAFFGQGTRLTVV.

This clonotype was detected many times. The J gene is TRBJ2-5, the V gene TRBV19; 7 bases line up with TRBD2. The CDR3 loop spans 15 amino acids. The J segment lost 7 bases and the V segment lost 6 bases, leaving 14 bases of the junction unmatched. The germline V gene has CDR1 LNHDA and CDR2 SQIVND (reference sequence). The CDR3 bases are TGTGCCAGTAGCTCTACGGGCAGTTCGGGAGGGACCCAGTACTTC. Protein product: CASSSTGSSGGTQYF.

V gene TRBV10-2 combines with J gene TRBJ2-4; D gene unclear. Germline CDR1 reads WSHSY; CDR2 reads SAAADI. V gave up 1 base and J gave up 5 bases, with 12 bases separating them. This CDR3 is 15 amino acids long. The CDR3 bases are TGCGCCAGCAGTGAGTGGAGTACTGTACAAAACATTCAGTACTTC. As protein: CASSEWSTVQNIQYF.

This clonotype was observed many times. V usage is TRBV12-3 or TRBV12-4 and J usage is TRBJ2-5, with TRBD2 as a possible D gene (7 bases). This CDR3 has 15 amino acids. Between the trimmed V and J ends, which lost 2 bases and 4 bases, there was a span of 14 bases. This CDR3 is CASSLTNREGETQYF. CDR3 DNA sequence: TGTGCCAGCAGTTTAACTAACAGGGAGGGAGAGACCCAGTACTTC.

This clonotype appeared many times. The chain links TRBV12-3 or TRBV12-4 to TRBJ2-7; TRBD1 aligns across 8 bases. There are 15 residues in the CDR3. The trim removed 1 base at V and 6 bases at J, leaving 8 bases unmatched. The CDR3 sequence is CASSLDPDRAGEQYF. CDR3 DNA sequence: TGTGCCAGCAGTTTAGATCCGGACAGGGCAGGCGAGCAGTACTTC.

For this clonotype: A much larger clone sits a single nucleotide away, making a read error possible. The J gene is TRBJ1-1, the V gene TRBV30; TRBD1 is a possible D gene (5 bases). Trimming left V 0 bases short and J 0 bases short, with 14 bases between. There are 16 residues in the CDR3. Germline CDR1 reads GTSNPN; CDR2 reads SVGIG (reference sequence). CDR3 bases: TGTGCCTGGAGTGTAATAGCGGACAACTTGAACACTGAAGCTTTCTTT. Amino acid sequence: CAWSVIADNLNTEAFF.

The chain combines TRBV12-3 or TRBV12-4 with TRBJ1-1; no clear D. The CDR3 is 12 amino acids. Between the trimmed V and J ends, which lost 8 bases and 1 base, there was a span of 8 bases. CDR3 sequence reads: CASGIPNTEAFF. The CDR3 bases are TGTGCCAGCGGGATCCCGAACACTGAAGCTTTCTTT.

This clonotype came up many times. The chain links TRBV14 to TRBJ1-1; D possibly corresponds to TRBD1 (5 bases). The CDR3 extends over 15 amino acids. The germline V gene has CDR1 SGHDN and CDR2 FVKESK. The V end lost 3 bases, the J end lost 0 bases, and 11 bases lay between the germline ends. The DNA for the CDR3 is TGTGCCAGCAGCCATCTCCGGACAATGAACACTGAAGCTTTCTTT. It translates to CASSHLRTMNTEAFF.

This clonotype occurred many times. V gene TRBV10-3 combines with J gene TRBJ2-5; no firm D call. Germline assignment: CDR1 ENHRY and CDR2 SYGVKD. CDR3 length: 13 amino acids. Trimming took off 10 bases at V and 5 bases at J, with 17 bases between the two ends. CDR3: CATKGGVGETQYF. CDR3 coding DNA: TGTGCCACCAAGGGTGGGGTAGGGGAGACCCAGTACTTC.

This chain connects TRBV18 to TRBJ2-7, with 8 nucleotides matching TRBD1. The CDR3 length is 18 residues. Germline V gene lookup returns CDR1 KGHSH and CDR2 LQKENI. V gave up 3 bases and J gave up 0 bases; unmatched junction bases: 13. The CDR3 nucleotides are TGTGCCAGCTCACCCCCGGGACAGGCCTACCCTAGCTCCTACGAGCAGTACTTC. As protein: CASSPPGQAYPSSYEQYF.

In this sample, this clonotype turned up a few times. The V and J genes are TRBV12-3 or TRBV12-4 and TRBJ1-5, with D tentatively TRBD1 (5 bases). The CDR3 contains 13 residues. V lost 6 bases, J lost 6 bases, and 12 bases lay in between. The CDR3 sequence: CASRRVGGQPQHF. CDR3 coding DNA: TGTGCCAGCAGACGTGTTGGGGGTCAGCCCCAGCATTTT.

The genes are TRBV19 and TRBJ1-1, with D uncertain. Germline CDR1 and CDR2: LNHDA and SQIVND (reference sequence). Deletions cut 10 bases from V and 1 base from J, with 13 bases between. CDR3 size: 13 residues. The chain's CDR3 is CAIRGKENTEAFF. The CDR3 nucleotides read TGTGCCATACGGGGTAAAGAGAACACTGAAGCTTTCTTT.

There are many counts of this clonotype. The gene calls are TRBV9 and TRBJ2-7; D possibly corresponds to TRBD2 (6 bases). Germline V lookup: CDR1 SGDLS, CDR2 YYNGEE. The CDR3 covers 15 residues. Trimming stripped 2 bases from V and 0 bases from J, with 12 bases between. CDR3 loop: CASSVGVAASYEQYF. In nucleotides, the CDR3 is TGTGCCAGCAGCGTCGGTGTAGCGGCCTCCTACGAGCAGTACTTC.

The V gene is TRBV11-2, the J gene TRBJ1-2; TRBD1 matches 7 bases. J lost 4 bases, V lost 0 bases, and 5 bases had no gene match. Germline V gene data show CDR1 as SGHAT and CDR2 as FQNNGV. CDR3 length: 15 residues. The CDR3, as DNA: TGTGCCAGCAGCTTAGAAGGGGGCGTAGTCTATGGCTACACCTTC. Translating gives CASSLEGGVVYGYTF. The variable domain in full, with the rest retrieved from reference TRBV11-2 and TRBJ1-2, is EAGVAQSPRYKIIEKRQSVAFWCNPISGHATLYWYQQILGQGPKLLIQFQNNGVVDDSQLPKDRFSAERLKGVDSTLKIQPAKLEDSAVYLCASSLEGGVVYGYTFGSGTRLTVV.

The gene calls are TRBV15 and TRBJ2-5, with 9 bases lining up with TRBD1. Germline V gene lookup returns CDR1 LNHNV and CDR2 YYDKDF (reference sequence). This CDR3 is built from 15 residues. The J segment lost 5 bases and the V segment lost 3 bases, leaving 7 bases of the junction unmatched. DNA for the CDR3: TGTGCCACCAGCAGTCTGGACAGGGGAGGGGAGACCCAGTACTTC. Its translation is CATSSLDRGGETQYF.

This clonotype was counted ten times or more. The rearrangement links TRBV18 to TRBJ2-5; D is uncertain. Trimming removed 6 bases from V and 2 bases from J, with 19 bases in between. This CDR3 comprises 16 residues. The germline V gene has CDR1 KGHSH and CDR2 LQKENI. In DNA form, the CDR3 reads TGTGCCAGCTCCCCTCAGGCCACGGTGGTGCAAGAGACCCAGTACTTC. Amino acid sequence: CASSPQATVVQETQYF.

This clonotype was observed many times. Its ends do not fully match the called genes, so a read error is possible. The rearrangement joins TRBV7-2 to TRBJ2-5; 9 bases fit TRBD2. Germline V CDR1 and CDR2: SGHTA, FQGNSA. The CDR3 totals 17 residues. CDR3 coding DNA: TGTGCCAGCAGCTTAGCGGGCGGGAGGGCCTACCAGGAGACCCAGTACTTC. This encodes CASSLAGGRAYQETQYF.

A single count supports this clonotype. The rearrangement joins TRBV2 to TRBJ1-3, with D unclear. Between the trimmed V and J ends, which lost 2 bases and 4 bases, there was a span of 15 bases. From germline, CDR1 is SNHLY and CDR2 FYNNEI. This CDR3 comprises 16 residues. CDR3 residues: CASSEYRGIGGNTIYF. The CDR3 coding sequence is TGTGCCAGCAGTGAATATCGGGGAATAGGCGGAAACACCATATATTTT.

This clonotype was observed at least ten times. The chain carries TRBV20-1 and TRBJ2-2; 7 bases are a match to TRBD1. The length of the CDR3 is 14 residues. V lost 6 bases to trimming and J lost 1 base; unmatched junction nucleotides: 5. Per germline, CDR1 DFQATT and CDR2 SNEGSKA (reference sequence). CDR3 bases: TGCAGTGCCGAGGACAGGATGAACACCGGGGAGCTGTTTTTT. Encoded protein: CSAEDRMNTGELFF.

This clonotype came up many times. The chain links TRBV11-2 to TRBJ1-1; no firm D call. Trimming cost V 6 bases and J 4 bases, with 9 bases left between them. CDR1 is SGHAT, CDR2 FQNNGV, per germline. There are 12 residues in the CDR3. The CDR3, as DNA: TGTGCCAGCAGGGGAGTTGGCACTGAAGCTTTCTTT. Translation gives CASRGVGTEAFF.

This clonotype was picked up many times. DNA of the CDR3: TGTGCCAGCAGTGAAGGCGGTAGTGCGAACACTGAAGCTTTCTTT. As protein: CASSEGGSANTEAFF. V is TRBV2 and J is TRBJ1-1; no firm D call. Germline loops: CDR1 SNHLY, CDR2 FYNNEI. V shed 1 base and J shed 1 base, with 10 bases lying between them. This CDR3 region has 15 residues.

This clonotype came up many times. This chain joins TRBV19 and TRBJ2-2; 9 bases are shared with TRBD2. The V segment lost 3 bases and the J segment 6 bases; nucleotides outside the gene matches: 5. CDR3 size: 15 residues. Germline CDR1 is LNHDA and CDR2 is SQIVND (reference sequence). CDR3 DNA sequence: TGTGCCAGTAGTATGTTGATAGCGGGAGCCGGGGAGCTGTTTTTT. Translation gives CASSMLIAGAGELFF. The complete variable domain, with remaining parts taken from reference TRBV19 and TRBJ2-2, reads DGGITQSPKYLFRKEGQNVTLSCEQNLNHDAMYWYRQDPGQGLRLIYYSQIVNDFQKGDIAEGYSVSREKKESFPLTVTSAQKNPTAFYLCASSMLIAGAGELFFGEGSRLTVL.

This clonotype was seen at least ten times. A much larger clone lies a single base off, so this may be a read error. The chain links TRBV6-5 to TRBJ1-1; D is unresolved. The germline V and J ends were trimmed by 7 bases and 1 base, with 4 bases remaining between them. The CDR3 totals 11 residues. Germline V gene lookup returns CDR1 MNHEY and CDR2 SVGAGI. For the CDR3, the DNA is TGTGCCAGCATTAGGAACACTGAAGCTTTCTTT. Its protein product is CASIRNTEAFF.

This clonotype was counted many times. The chain is built from TRBV28 and TRBJ2-7, with TRBD1 identical over 9 bases. Germline V CDR1 and CDR2: MDHEN, SYDVKM. The J segment lost 5 bases and the V segment lost 3 bases, leaving 8 bases of the junction unmatched. This CDR3 comprises 15 residues. The chain's CDR3 is CASSFSGQGSNEQYF. In nucleotides, the CDR3 is TGTGCCAGCAGTTTTTCGGGACAGGGCAGTAACGAGCAGTACTTC.

This clonotype has at least ten counts. The gene calls are TRBV2 and TRBJ2-6; TRBD1 matches at 12 bases. Germline V gene sequence: CDR1 SNHLY, CDR2 FYNNEI. V lost 8 bases and J lost 3; bases outside the gene matches: 5. The CDR3 contains 16 residues. CDR3 sequence reads: CASSGQGAGGANVLTF. Here the CDR3 DNA reads TGTGCCAGCTCGGGACAGGGGGCAGGTGGGGCCAACGTCCTGACTTTC.